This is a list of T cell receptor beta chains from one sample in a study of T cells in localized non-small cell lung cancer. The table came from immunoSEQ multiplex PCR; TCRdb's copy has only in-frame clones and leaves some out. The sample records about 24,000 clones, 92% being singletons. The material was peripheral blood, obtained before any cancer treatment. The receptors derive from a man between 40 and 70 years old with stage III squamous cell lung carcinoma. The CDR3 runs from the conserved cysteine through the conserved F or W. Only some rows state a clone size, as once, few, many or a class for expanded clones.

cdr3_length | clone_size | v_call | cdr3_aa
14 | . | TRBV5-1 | CASSLTTGGTEAFF
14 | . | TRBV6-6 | CASSYSGGSGELFF
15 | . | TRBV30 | CAWSFTGTGVSPLHF
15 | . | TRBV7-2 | CASSFIVQREGEQFF
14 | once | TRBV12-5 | CASVPRGGQETQYF
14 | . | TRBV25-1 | CASSDLKSGNTIYF
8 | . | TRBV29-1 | CSAGPQHF
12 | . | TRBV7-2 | CASSSPGTEAFF
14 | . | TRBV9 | CASSEEGTAEKLFF
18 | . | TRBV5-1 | CASSPTWTSGGAIDTQYF
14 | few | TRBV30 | CAWIRGTGDTEAFF
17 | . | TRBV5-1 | CASSLEAGGVGRYEQYF
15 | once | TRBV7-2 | CASSLSGIWSQPQHF
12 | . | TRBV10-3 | CAIRAGTGRAFF
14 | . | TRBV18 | CASSPNGQGNEQYF
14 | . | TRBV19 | CASQDPLNTGELFF
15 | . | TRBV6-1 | CASRRGQGFNTEAFF
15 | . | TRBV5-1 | CASRDGLSGANVLTF
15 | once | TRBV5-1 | CASSFRTENTGELFF
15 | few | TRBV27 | CASSPGQGGGNEQFF
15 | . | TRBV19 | CASSTGPGAGQPQHF
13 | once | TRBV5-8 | CASSLGGGETQYF
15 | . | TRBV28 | CASSMPGLAINEQFF
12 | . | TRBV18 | CASSNSGNGYTF
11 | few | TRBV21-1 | CALTGWNEQYF
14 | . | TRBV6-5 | CASSSRTGSTEAFF
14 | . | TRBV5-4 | CASSLPGGEETQYF
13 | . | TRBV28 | CASSDRGPYEQYF
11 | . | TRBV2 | CASSPSGTQYF
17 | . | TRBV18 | CASSPPLLAGAHNEQFF
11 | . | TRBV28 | CASSYDQPQHF
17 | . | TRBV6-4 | CASPGLAGGSQSDTQYF
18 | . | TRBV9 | CASSVASWERSGANVLTF
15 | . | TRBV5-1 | CASSFGTGTGHGYTF
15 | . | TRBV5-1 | CASSLGTGKGNTIYF
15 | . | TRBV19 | CASSPSGRKHTEAFF
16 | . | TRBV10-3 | CAISAGGAGAANEQYF
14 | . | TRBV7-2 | CASSLSQLNEKLFF
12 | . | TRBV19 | CASSTTWGEQFF
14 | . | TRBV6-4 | CASSDKEAPYEQYF
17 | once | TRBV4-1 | CASSQTTPGQGAYEQYF
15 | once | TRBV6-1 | CASRGGFGSSYEQYF
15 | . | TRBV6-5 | CASSLDRVRNTEAFF
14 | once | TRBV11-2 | CASRGTGGRGEQYF
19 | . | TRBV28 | CASSLLPGQGRYSNQPQHF